Shown below are 7 T cell receptor beta chains from a single sample sequenced in a study of cytomegalovirus exposure and HLA in healthy donors. PCR involved 60 Vbeta and 13 Jbeta primers. TCRdb's table, derived via immunoSEQ multiplex PCR, lists solely in-frame clones and lacks some. The sample has 150,000 to 200,000 clones, about four fifths seen once. Sample: PBMCs. These TCRs come from a man aged 18 to 29 in good health and CMV-seronegative.

The chain uses TRBV10-1 and TRBJ2-2; a weak D match, TRBD1 (6 bases). Germline CDR1 and CDR2: WNHNN and SYGVQD (reference sequence). Trimming pared 6 bases from V and 0 bases from J, leaving 8 bases between. The CDR3 is 14 amino acids. The CDR3 sequence is CASRDSPNTGELFF. CDR3 nucleotide sequence: TGCGCCAGCAGGGACAGTCCGAACACCGGGGAGCTGTTTTTT.

This chain connects TRBV9 to TRBJ1-3; TRBD1 aligns across 8 bases. The junction had 17 bases not matched to a gene; V was cut back by 4 bases and J by 2 bases. The CDR3 length is 19 residues. Germline V gives CDR1 SGDLS, CDR2 YYNGEE. As DNA, the CDR3 is TGTGCCAGCAGCAACCATCGGACAGGGCCGGAGGGGGCTGGAAACACCATATATTTT. Protein: CASSNHRTGPEGAGNTIYF.

The V and J genes are TRBV5-1 and TRBJ2-1, with TRBD2 as a possible D gene (6 bases). This CDR3 contains 13 residues. The V gene lost 3 bases and the J gene lost 6 bases, with 10 bases spanning the gap. Germline V gene data show CDR1 as SGHRS and CDR2 as YFSETQ. As DNA, the CDR3 is TGCGCCAGCAGCTCCACTAGCTTCAATGAGCAGTTCTTC. It is translated as CASSSTSFNEQFF.

This clone has only a few counts. V usage is TRBV4-1 and J usage is TRBJ1-1, with no clear D. Trimming shortened V by 0 bases and J by 3 bases, and 8 bases separated the two germline ends. The length of the CDR3 is 14 residues. Germline V gene lookup returns CDR1 MGHRA and CDR2 YSYEKL. The CDR3 region is CASSQEVTHTEAFF. In nucleotides, the CDR3 is TGCGCCAGCAGCCAAGAGGTAACACACACTGAAGCTTTCTTT.

J is TRBJ2-7 and V is TRBV10-1; perhaps TRBD1 as D (6 bases). The CDR3 is made up of 13 amino acids. CDR1 is WNHNN and CDR2 is SYGVQD in the germline V gene (reference sequence). The V end was cut by 7 bases, the J end by 6 bases, with 16 bases between. CDR3 region: CASTQGRRCEQYF. In DNA, the CDR3 is TGCGCCAGCACACAGGGACGGAGGTGCGAGCAGTACTTC.

Worth noting for this clone: Relative to the germline gene, one junction end is altered; a read error may explain this. This sequence joins TRBV7-9 and TRBJ1-5, with 8 bases fitting TRBD1. Germline CDR1 reads SEHNR; CDR2 reads FQNEAQ (reference sequence). This CDR3 is built from 15 residues. CDR3 region: CSSSLGQGNYQPQHF. In nucleotides, the CDR3 is TGTTCCAGCAGCTTAGGACAGGGTAATTATCAGCCCCAGCATTTT.

The V and J genes are TRBV7-9 and TRBJ1-5; weak D call: TRBD1 (6 bases). The CDR3 covers 13 residues. Germline V gene data show CDR1 as SEHNR and CDR2 as FQNEAQ (reference sequence). V lost 1 base, J lost 7 bases, and 8 bases lay in between. The CDR3 sequence: CASSLGGQQPQHF. CDR3 sequence (DNA): TGTGCCAGCAGCTTAGGGGGGCAGCAGCCCCAGCATTTT.